The rows below give T cell receptor beta chains drawn from one sample of a study of T-cell memory formation after mild COVID-19. TCRdb passed the 5' RACE reads through MiXCR, listing each CDR3 protein once. The data contain around 250,000 distinct CDR3 sequences, over 15% of them singletons. The sample was PBMCs or a T cell subset sorted from them (not recorded which). These receptors were obtained from a man aged 18 to 30 who had mild COVID-19 (a few samples of this study predate the infection). Cell type and time point are not known. The conserved cysteine and the conserved F or W are not part of the CDR3 here.

v_call: TRBV5-5; j_call: TRBJ1-5; cdr3_aa: ASSFAANSNQPQH
v_call: TRBV19; j_call: TRBJ2-5; cdr3_aa: ASSMGVNQETQY
v_call: TRBV9; j_call: TRBJ2-7; cdr3_aa: ASSPTGSGGYEQY
v_call: TRBV5-1; j_call: TRBJ2-2; cdr3_aa: ASIEGTANTGELF
v_call: TRBV19; j_call: TRBJ1-1; cdr3_aa: ASSRWSGANTEAF
v_call: TRBV9; j_call: TRBJ1-5; cdr3_aa: ASSVGSGAQPQH
v_call: TRBV28; j_call: TRBJ1-6; cdr3_aa: ASSFRVSPLH
v_call: TRBV7-2; j_call: TRBJ2-2; cdr3_aa: ASSQSGTNTGELF
v_call: TRBV7-9; j_call: TRBJ2-5; cdr3_aa: ASSLLQGETQY
v_call: TRBV12-3/TRBV12-4; j_call: TRBJ2-7; cdr3_aa: ASSLRQGAREQY
v_call: TRBV12-5; j_call: TRBJ2-5; cdr3_aa: ASGSRPLEETQY
v_call: TRBV6-1; j_call: TRBJ1-1; cdr3_aa: ASSDFPGTGAREAF
v_call: TRBV5-1; j_call: TRBJ2-5; cdr3_aa: ASSSLAGSGETQY
v_call: TRBV28; j_call: TRBJ2-3; cdr3_aa: ASGQGNVIDTDTQY
v_call: TRBV7-9; j_call: TRBJ1-1; cdr3_aa: ASSFWALNTEAF
v_call: TRBV6-6; j_call: TRBJ1-1; cdr3_aa: ASTTRNTEAF
v_call: TRBV10-3; j_call: TRBJ1-4; cdr3_aa: AISDRATNEKLF
v_call: TRBV7-6; j_call: TRBJ1-1; cdr3_aa: ASSTVPGQGLSNTEAF
v_call: TRBV9; j_call: TRBJ2-7; cdr3_aa: ASSLTPSGGSYEQY
v_call: TRBV9; j_call: TRBJ2-2; cdr3_aa: ASSVAKRGYTGELF
v_call: TRBV7-2; j_call: TRBJ1-5; cdr3_aa: ASSQWGVGNSGQPQH
v_call: TRBV29-1; j_call: TRBJ2-1; cdr3_aa: SVEAGGYNEQF
v_call: TRBV27; j_call: TRBJ1-3; cdr3_aa: ASSRGPYTGNTIY
v_call: TRBV6-2/TRBV6-3; j_call: TRBJ2-7; cdr3_aa: ASRAGSSYEQY
v_call: TRBV18; j_call: TRBJ2-3; cdr3_aa: ASSPYRTSGGETDTQY
v_call: TRBV7-6; j_call: TRBJ2-2; cdr3_aa: ASTPSAGGTTGELF
v_call: TRBV5-1; j_call: TRBJ2-3; cdr3_aa: ASSSTSGGYGDTQY
v_call: TRBV2; j_call: TRBJ2-3; cdr3_aa: ASTELGQGVDTQY
v_call: TRBV6-6; j_call: TRBJ2-3; cdr3_aa: ASSYRDTQY
v_call: TRBV6-5; j_call: TRBJ2-5; cdr3_aa: ASSYENREETQY
v_call: TRBV7-9; j_call: TRBJ1-5; cdr3_aa: ASSFGGQPQH
v_call: TRBV7-3; j_call: TRBJ2-3; cdr3_aa: ASSLGVGRPTTDTQY
v_call: TRBV4-1; j_call: TRBJ2-5; cdr3_aa: ASSQEGVGGETQY
v_call: TRBV5-5; j_call: TRBJ2-1; cdr3_aa: ASSFRELQF
v_call: TRBV7-9; j_call: TRBJ2-1; cdr3_aa: ASNALTRQGRGEQF
v_call: TRBV5-1; j_call: TRBJ2-3; cdr3_aa: ASSLVSGGRDTQY
v_call: TRBV12-3/TRBV12-4; j_call: TRBJ2-1; cdr3_aa: ASIVDTNSYNEQF
v_call: TRBV20-1; j_call: TRBJ1-2; cdr3_aa: SARSGRGSRNYGYT
v_call: TRBV3-1; j_call: TRBJ2-7; cdr3_aa: ASSHSTSGGAREQY
v_call: TRBV5-1; j_call: TRBJ1-5; cdr3_aa: ASSLGAGTNQPQH
v_call: TRBV4-1; j_call: TRBJ2-2; cdr3_aa: ASSQATSNYPNTGELF
v_call: TRBV6-6; j_call: TRBJ2-3; cdr3_aa: ASSYLGLSTDTQY
v_call: TRBV7-2; j_call: TRBJ2-1; cdr3_aa: ASSLVIGGRGEQF
v_call: TRBV10-2; j_call: TRBJ2-5; cdr3_aa: ASSSPADRQETQY
v_call: TRBV3-1; j_call: TRBJ2-1; cdr3_aa: ASRETGGIDNEQF
v_call: TRBV20-1; j_call: TRBJ2-5; cdr3_aa: SASSLAAQETQY
v_call: TRBV7-3; j_call: TRBJ2-3; cdr3_aa: ASSLTADTDTQY
v_call: TRBV20-1; j_call: TRBJ1-5; cdr3_aa: SASLGGVNQPQH
v_call: TRBV4-2; j_call: TRBJ2-5; cdr3_aa: ASSRLGEEETQY
v_call: TRBV5-1; j_call: TRBJ2-5; cdr3_aa: ASSALAGGQETQY